This T cell receptor beta chain was retrieved from a study of blood T cells in healthy people across ages. Findings of the study overall: Investigators treated diversity estimates from one million T cells as underestimates.

CDR3 length: 13 amino acids. Trimming took off 4 bases at V and 1 base at J, with 6 bases between the two ends. The second PCR ran about 6 to 11 cycles with a sample-barcoded 5' primer and J-beta primers. Each TCR beta cDNA got a 12-nucleotide random molecular identifier. Via MiXCR, TCRdb re-called the 5' RACE reads, giving one row per CDR3 protein. The sample has around 500,000 distinct CDR3 sequences; roughly a quarter are singletons. This clonotype was seen ten or more times. Its antigen is unidentified. This same sample was also part of a study on T cells of mothers and their children. That work states: Three healthy Caucasian mothers gave samples, and so did their six children. cDNA was made from all extracted RNA, about 1.4 ug per 15 ul.

This clonotype was sampled from a boy aged 2 to 9 in good health. The rearrangement links TRBV12-3 or TRBV12-4 to TRBJ2-3, with D perhaps matching TRBD2 (5 bases). The sequencing sample was made of blood. CDR3 protein: CASSWGGTDTQYF. The DNA of the CDR3 is TGTGCCAGCAGTTGGGGAGGCACAGATACGCAGTATTTT.